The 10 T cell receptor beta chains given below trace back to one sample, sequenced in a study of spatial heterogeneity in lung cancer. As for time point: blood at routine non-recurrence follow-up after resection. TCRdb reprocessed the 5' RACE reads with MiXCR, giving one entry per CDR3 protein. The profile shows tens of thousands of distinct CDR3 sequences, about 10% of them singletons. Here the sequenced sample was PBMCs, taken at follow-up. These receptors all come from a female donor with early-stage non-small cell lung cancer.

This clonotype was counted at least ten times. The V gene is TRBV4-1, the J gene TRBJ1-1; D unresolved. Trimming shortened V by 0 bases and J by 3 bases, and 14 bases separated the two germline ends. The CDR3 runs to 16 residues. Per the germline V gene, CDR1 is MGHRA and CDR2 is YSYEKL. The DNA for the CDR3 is TGCGCCAGCAGCCAAGAATGGGGAATAAGGGACACTGAAGCTTTCTTT. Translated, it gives CASSQEWGIRDTEAFF.

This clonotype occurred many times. The CDR3 here is CASSPDAFSSYEQYF. The CDR3 DNA reads as TGTGCCAGCAGTCCCGACGCCTTCAGCTCCTACGAGCAGTACTTC. The V gene is TRBV12-3 or TRBV12-4, the J gene TRBJ2-7; D is undetermined. Trimming removed 5 bases at V and 0 bases at J, with 14 bases between. The CDR3 loop spans 15 amino acids.

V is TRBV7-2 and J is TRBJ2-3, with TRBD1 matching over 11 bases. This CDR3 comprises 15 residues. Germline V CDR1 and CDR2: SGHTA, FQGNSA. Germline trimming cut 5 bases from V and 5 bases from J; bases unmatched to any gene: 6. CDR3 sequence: CASSQTGQGVDTQYF. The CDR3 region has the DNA TGTGCCAGCAGCCAAACGGGACAGGGGGTAGATACGCAGTATTTT.

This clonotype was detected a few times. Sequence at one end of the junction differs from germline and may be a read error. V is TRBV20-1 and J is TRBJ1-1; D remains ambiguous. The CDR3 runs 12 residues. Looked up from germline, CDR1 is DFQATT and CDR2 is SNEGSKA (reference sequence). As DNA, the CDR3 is TGCAGTGCTCGAGACGGGTTAGGTGAAGCTTTCTTT. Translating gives CSARDGLGEAFF.

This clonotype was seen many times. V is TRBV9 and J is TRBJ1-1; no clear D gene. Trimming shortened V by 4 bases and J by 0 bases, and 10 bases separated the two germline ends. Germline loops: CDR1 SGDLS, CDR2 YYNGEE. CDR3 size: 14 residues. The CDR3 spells CASSPINLNTEAFF. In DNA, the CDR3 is TGTGCCAGCAGCCCAATCAACCTGAACACTGAAGCTTTCTTT.

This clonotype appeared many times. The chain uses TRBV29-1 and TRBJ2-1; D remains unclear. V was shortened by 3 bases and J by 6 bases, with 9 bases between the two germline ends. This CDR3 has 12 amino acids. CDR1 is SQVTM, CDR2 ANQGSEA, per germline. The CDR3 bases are TGCAGCGTTGATACGGTACCCAATGAGCAGTTCTTC. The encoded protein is CSVDTVPNEQFF.

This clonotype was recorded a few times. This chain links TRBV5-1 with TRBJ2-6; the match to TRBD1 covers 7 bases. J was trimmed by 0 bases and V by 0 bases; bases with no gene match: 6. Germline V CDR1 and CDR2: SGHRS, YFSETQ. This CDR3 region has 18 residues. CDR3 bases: TGCGCCAGCAGCTTGGGCCCGGGACAGACCTCTGGGGCCAACGTCCTGACTTTC. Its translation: CASSLGPGQTSGANVLTF.

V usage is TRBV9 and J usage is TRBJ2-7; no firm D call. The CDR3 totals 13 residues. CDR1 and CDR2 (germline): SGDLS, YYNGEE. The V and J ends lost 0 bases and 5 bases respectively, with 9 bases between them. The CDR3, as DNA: TGTGCCAGCAGCGTAGCGCCCTTGGACGAGCAGTACTTC. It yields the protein CASSVAPLDEQYF. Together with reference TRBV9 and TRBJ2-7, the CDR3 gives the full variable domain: DSGVTQTPKHLITATGQRVTLRCSPRSGDLSVYWYQQSLDQGLQFLIQYYNGEERAKGNILERFSAQQFPDLHSELNLSSLELGDSALYFCASSVAPLDEQYFGPGTRLTVT.

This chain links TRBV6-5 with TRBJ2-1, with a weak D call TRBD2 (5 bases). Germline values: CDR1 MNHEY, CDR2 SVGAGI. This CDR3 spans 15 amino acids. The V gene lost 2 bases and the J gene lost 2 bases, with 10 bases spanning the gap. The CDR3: CASSYRFGAYNEQFF. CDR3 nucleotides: TGTGCCAGCAGTTACAGGTTCGGGGCCTACAATGAGCAGTTCTTC.

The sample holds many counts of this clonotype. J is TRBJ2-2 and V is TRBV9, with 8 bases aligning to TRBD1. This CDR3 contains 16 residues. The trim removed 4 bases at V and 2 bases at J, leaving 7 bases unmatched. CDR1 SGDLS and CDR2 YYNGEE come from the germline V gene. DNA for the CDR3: TGTGCCAGCAGCTTTAGGACAGGGCCTAACACCGGGGAGCTGTTTTTT. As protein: CASSFRTGPNTGELFF.